This TCR beta chain originates from a study of T cell clonality in common variable immunodeficiency. V dropped 4 bases and J dropped 4 bases, with 6 bases sitting between them. CDR1 is SGHTS, CDR2 YDEGEE, per germline. The CDR3 extends over 11 amino acids. This clone occurred many times. The sequence runs out 3 residues before the end of the CDR3; the remainder is reconstructed from the germline J gene. Data came from immunoSEQ multiplex PCR; TCRdb stores just in-frame clones and leaves some out. Listed for the sample are about 34,000 clones, none seen a single time. The sequence derives from a person aged 18 to 69 in good health. The chain uses TRBV5-8 and TRBJ2-7; D call uncertain. Sequencing was performed on peripheral blood mononuclear cells. CDR3 bases read: TGTGCCAGCAGCGGCCGTTACGAG. Translating gives CASSGRYE. The entire CDR3 is CASSGRYEQYF.